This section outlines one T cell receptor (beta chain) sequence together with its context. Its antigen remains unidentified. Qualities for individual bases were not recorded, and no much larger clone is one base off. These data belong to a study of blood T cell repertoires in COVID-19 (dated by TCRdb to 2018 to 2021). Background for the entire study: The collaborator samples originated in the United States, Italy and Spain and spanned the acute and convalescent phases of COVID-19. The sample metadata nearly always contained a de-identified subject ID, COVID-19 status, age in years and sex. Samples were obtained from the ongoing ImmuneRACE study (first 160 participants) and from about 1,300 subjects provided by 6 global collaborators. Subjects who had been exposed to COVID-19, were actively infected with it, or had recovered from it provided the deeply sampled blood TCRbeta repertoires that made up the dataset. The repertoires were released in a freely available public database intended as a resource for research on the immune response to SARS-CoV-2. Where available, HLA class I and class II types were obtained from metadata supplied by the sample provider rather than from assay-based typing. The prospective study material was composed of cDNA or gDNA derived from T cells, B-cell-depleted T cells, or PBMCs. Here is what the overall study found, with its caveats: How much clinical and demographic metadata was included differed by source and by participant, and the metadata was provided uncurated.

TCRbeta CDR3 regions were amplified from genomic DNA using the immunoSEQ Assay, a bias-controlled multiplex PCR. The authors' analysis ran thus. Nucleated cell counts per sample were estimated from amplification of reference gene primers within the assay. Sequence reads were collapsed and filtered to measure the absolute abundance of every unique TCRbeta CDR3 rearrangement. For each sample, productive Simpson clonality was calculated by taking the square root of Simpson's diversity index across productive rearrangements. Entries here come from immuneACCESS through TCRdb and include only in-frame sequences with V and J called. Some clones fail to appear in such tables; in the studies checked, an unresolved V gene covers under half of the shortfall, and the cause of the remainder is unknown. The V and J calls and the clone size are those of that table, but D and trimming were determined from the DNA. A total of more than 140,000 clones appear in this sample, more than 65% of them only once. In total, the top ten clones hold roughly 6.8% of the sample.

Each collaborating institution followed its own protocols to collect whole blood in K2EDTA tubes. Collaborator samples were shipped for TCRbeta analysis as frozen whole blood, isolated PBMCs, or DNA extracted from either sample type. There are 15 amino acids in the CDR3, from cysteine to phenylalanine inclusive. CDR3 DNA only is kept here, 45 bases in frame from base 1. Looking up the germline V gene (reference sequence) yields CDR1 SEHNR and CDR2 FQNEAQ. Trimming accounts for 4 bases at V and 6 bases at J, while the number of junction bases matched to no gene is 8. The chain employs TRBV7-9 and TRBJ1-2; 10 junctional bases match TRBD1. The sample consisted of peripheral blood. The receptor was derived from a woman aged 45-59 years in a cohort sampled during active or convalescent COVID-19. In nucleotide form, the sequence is TGTGCCAGCAGCTCTCCCGGGACAGGGGTGGATGGCTACACCTTC. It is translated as CASSSPGTGVDGYTF.